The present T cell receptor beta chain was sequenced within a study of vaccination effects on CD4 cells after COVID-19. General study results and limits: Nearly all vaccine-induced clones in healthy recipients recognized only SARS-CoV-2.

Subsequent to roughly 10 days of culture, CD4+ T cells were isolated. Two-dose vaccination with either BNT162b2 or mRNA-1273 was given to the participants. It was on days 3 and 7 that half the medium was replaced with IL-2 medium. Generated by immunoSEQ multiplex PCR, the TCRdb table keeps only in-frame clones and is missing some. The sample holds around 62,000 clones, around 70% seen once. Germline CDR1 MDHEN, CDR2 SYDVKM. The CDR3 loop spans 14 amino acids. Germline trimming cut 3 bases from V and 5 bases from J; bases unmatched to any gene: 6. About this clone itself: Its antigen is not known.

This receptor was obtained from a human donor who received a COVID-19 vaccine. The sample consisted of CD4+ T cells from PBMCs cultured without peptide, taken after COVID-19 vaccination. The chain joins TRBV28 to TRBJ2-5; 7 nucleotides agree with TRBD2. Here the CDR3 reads CASSLGGSQETQYF. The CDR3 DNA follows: TGTGCCAGCAGTTTGGGAGGGAGTCAGGAGACCCAGTACTTC.